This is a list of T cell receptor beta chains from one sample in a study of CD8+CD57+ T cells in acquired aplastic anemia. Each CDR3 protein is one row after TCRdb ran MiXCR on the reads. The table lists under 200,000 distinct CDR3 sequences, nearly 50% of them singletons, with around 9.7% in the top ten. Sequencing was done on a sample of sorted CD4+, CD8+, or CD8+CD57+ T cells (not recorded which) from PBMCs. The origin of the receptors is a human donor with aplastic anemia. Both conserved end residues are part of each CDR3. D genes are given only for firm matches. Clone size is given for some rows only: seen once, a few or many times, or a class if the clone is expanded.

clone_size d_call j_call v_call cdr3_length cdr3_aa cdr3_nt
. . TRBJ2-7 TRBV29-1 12 CSSRASAYEQYF TGCAGCTCCCGGGCTAGCGCATACGAGCAGTACTTC
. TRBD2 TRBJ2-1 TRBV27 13 CASSYGTRSEQFF TGTGCCAGCAGTTACGGGACTAGAAGCGAGCAGTTCTTC
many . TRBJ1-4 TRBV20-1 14 CSARVGAGHEKLFF TGCAGTGCTAGAGTTGGGGCGGGCCATGAAAAACTGTTTTTT
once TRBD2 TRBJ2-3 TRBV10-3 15 CAIKETSGRRDTQYF TGTGCCATCAAGGAGACTAGCGGGAGGCGGGATACGCAGTATTTT
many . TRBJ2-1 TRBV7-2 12 CASSLVGNEQFF TGTGCCAGCAGCTTAGTAGGCAATGAGCAGTTCTTC
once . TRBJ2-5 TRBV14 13 CASSPTSTKTQYF TGTGCCAGCAGCCCGACCTCAACGAAGACCCAGTACTTC
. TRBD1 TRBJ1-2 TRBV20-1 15 CSAAPTNRGHNGYTF TGCAGTGCGGCCCCCACTAACAGGGGGCACAATGGCTACACCTTC
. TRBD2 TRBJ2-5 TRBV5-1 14 CASSLAGGAETQYF TGCGCCAGCAGCTTGGCCGGGGGGGCTGAGACCCAGTACTTC
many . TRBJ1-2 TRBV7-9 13 CASTRSSYYGYTF TGTGCCAGCACCCGTAGCAGCTACTATGGCTACACCTTC
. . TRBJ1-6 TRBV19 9 CASLPAPHF TGTGCCAGCCTACCGGCCCCCCATTTT
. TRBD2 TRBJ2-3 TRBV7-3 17 CASSLMASGGGTDTQYF TGTGCCAGCAGCTTAATGGCCAGCGGGGGGGGCACAGATACGCAGTATTTT
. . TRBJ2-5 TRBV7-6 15 CASSIRDLKGETQYF TGTGCCAGCAGTATAAGAGACCTAAAGGGGGAGACCCAGTACTTC
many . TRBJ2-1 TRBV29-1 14 CSAGGQGINNEQFF TGCAGCGCCGGGGGGCAGGGGATCAACAATGAGCAGTTCTTC
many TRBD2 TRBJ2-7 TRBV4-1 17 CASSQDQGGGTPYEQYF TGCGCCAGCAGCCAAGATCAGGGCGGGGGGACGCCCTACGAGCAGTACTTC
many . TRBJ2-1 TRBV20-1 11 CSASGYNEQFF TGCAGTGCTAGTGGGTACAATGAGCAGTTCTTC
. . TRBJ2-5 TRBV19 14 CASSINGGRETQYF TGTGCCAGTAGTATAAACGGGGGCCGGGAGACCCAGTACTTC
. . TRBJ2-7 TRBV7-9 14 CASSLSSSHYEQYF TGTGCCAGCAGCTTGTCCTCCTCCCACTACGAGCAGTACTTC
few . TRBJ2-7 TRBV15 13 CATSRDRVYEQYF TGTGCCACCAGCAGAGATCGAGTATACGAGCAGTACTTC
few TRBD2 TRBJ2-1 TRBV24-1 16 CATSGVAGMSYNEQFF TGTGCCACCAGTGGGGTAGCGGGTATGTCCTACAATGAGCAGTTCTTC
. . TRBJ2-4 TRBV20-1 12 CSATLLKNIQYF TGCAGTGCTACTCTCCTGAAAAACATTCAGTACTTC
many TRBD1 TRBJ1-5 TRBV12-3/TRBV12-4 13 CASRGTGPQPQHF TGTGCCAGCAGAGGGACAGGGCCCCAGCCCCAGCATTTT
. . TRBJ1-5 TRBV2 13 CASIGQLNQPQHF TGTGCCAGCATTGGACAGCTCAATCAGCCCCAGCATTTT
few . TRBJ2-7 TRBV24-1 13 CATSDPDNLKQYF TGTGCCACCAGTGACCCCGACAACCTGAAGCAGTACTTC
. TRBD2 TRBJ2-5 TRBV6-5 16 CASSYGLAGIQETQYF TGTGCCAGCAGTTACGGACTAGCGGGAATCCAAGAGACCCAGTACTTC
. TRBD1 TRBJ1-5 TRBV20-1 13 CSASRGQGQPQHF TGCAGTGCTAGTCGCGGACAGGGTCAGCCCCAGCATTTT
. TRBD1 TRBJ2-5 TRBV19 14 CASRKTGGRETQYF TGTGCCAGTCGCAAAACAGGGGGCCGGGAGACCCAGTACTTC